Below, one T cell receptor (beta chain) is given with its context. Its specificity is unknown. This entry belongs to a study of metastatic and nonmetastatic thyroid tumors. About the study: The comparison covered peripheral blood and tumor or nodule tissue in malignant and benign thyroid patients.

Study-level points and caveats: It was reportedly found that TCR beta diversity was significantly higher in malignant thyroid tumors than in benign nodules, a difference seen in both blood and tumor samples.

Methods used by the authors: Clinicopathological groups supplied CDR3 differences that were used to build a distant-metastasis classifier for papillary thyroid cancer. TCRdb re-called the PCR reads through MiXCR. Here the V and J calls rest on TCRdb's processing, not on the authors' analysis. Here the sample spans about 34,000 clones, over 15% being singletons. All patients were untreated before thyroid surgery. CDR1 SGHRS and CDR2 YFSETQ come from the germline V gene. V lost 0 bases, J lost 4 bases, and 11 bases lay in between. The length of the CDR3 is 14 residues. The rearrangement joins TRBV5-1 to TRBJ2-7, with TRBD1 as a possible D gene (5 bases). The sample comprised blood. This TCR was recovered from a female donor with papillary thyroid cancer or a benign thyroid nodule (not recorded which). Some clones in this sample may be carry-over from other donors' samples. The CDR3 nucleotides are TGCGCCAGCAGCTTGGAGCAGGGTATGTACGAGCAGTACTTC. It yields the protein CASSLEQGMYEQYF.